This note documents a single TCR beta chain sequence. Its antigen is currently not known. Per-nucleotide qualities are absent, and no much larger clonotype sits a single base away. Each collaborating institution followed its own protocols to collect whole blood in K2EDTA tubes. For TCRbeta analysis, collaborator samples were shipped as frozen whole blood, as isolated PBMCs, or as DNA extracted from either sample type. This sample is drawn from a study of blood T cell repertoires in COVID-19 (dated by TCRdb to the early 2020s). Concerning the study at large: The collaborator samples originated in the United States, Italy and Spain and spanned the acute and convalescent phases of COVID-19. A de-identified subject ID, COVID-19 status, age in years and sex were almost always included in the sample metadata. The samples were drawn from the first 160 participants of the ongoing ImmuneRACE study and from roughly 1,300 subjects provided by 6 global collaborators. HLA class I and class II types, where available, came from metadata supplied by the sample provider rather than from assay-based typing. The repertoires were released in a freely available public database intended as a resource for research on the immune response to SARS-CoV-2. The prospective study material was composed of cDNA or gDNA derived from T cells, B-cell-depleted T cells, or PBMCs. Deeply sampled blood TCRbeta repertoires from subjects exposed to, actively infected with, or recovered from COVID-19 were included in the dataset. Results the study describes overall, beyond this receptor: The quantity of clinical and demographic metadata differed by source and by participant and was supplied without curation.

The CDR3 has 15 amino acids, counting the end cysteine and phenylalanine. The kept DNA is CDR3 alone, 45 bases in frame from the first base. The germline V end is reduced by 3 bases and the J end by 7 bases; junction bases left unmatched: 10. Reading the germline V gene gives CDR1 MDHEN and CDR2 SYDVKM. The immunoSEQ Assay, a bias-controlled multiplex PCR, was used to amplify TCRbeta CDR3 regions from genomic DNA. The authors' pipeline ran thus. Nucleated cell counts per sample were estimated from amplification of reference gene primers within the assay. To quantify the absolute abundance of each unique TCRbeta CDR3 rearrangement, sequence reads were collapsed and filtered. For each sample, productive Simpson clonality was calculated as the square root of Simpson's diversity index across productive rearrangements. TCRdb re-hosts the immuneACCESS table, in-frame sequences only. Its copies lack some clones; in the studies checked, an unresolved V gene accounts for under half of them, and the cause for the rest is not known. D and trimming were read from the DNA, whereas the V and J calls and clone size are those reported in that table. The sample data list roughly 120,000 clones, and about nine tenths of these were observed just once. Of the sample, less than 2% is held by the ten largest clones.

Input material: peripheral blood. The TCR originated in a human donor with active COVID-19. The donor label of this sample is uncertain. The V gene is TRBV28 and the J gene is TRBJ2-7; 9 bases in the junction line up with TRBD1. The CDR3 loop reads CASSFLNRGRQEQYF. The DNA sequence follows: TGTGCCAGCAGTTTCCTAAACAGGGGGCGGCAGGAGCAGTACTTC. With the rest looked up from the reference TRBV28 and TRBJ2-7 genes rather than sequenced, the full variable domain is DVKVTQSSRYLVKRTGEKVFLECVQDMDHENMFWYRQDPGLGLRLIYFSYDVKMKEKGDIPEGYSVSREKKERFSLILESASTNQTSMYLCASSFLNRGRQEQYFGPGTRLTVT.